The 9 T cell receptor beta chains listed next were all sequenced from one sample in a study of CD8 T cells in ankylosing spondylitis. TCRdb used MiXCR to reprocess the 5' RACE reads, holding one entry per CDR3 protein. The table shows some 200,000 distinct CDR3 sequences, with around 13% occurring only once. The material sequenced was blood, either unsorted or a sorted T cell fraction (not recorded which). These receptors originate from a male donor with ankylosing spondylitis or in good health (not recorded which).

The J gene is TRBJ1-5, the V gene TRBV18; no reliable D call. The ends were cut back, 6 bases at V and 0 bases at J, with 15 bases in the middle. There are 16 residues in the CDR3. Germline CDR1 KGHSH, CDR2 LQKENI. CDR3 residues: CASSGEGVHSNQPQHF. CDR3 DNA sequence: TGTGCCAGCTCCGGTGAGGGCGTTCATAGCAATCAGCCCCAGCATTTT.

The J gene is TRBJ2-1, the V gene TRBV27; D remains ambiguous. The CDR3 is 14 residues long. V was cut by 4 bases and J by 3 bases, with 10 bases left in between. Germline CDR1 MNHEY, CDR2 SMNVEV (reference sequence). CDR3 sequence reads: CASSSHSVYNEQFF. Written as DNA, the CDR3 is TGTGCCAGCAGTTCGCACTCGGTCTACAATGAGCAGTTCTTC.

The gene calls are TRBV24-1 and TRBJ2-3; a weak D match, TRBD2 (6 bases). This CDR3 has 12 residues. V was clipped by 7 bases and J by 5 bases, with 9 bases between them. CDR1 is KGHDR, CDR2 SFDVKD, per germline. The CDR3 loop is CATSPRGDTQYF. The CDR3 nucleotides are TGTGCCACCAGCCCGCGGGGAGATACGCAGTATTTT.

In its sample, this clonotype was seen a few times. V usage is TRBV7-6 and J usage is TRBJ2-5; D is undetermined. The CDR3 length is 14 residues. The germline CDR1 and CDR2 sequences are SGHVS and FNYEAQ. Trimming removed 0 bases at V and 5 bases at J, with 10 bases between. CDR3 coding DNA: TGTGCCAGCAGCTTAGCCCCTGGGGTGGAGACCCAGTACTTC. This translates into CASSLAPGVETQYF.

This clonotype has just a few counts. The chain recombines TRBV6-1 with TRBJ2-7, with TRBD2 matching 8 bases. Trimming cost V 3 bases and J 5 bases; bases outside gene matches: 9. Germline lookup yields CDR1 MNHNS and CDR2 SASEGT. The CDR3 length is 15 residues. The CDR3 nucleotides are TGTGCCAGCAGTGATCCCGGGACTAGTCCCGACGAGCAGTACTTC. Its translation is CASSDPGTSPDEQYF.

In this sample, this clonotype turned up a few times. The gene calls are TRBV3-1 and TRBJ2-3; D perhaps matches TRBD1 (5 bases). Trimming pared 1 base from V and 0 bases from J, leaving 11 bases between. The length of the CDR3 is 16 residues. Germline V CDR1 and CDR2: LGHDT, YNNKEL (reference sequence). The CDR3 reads CASSQGFQGSTDTQYF. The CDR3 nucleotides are TGTGCCAGCAGCCAAGGGTTTCAGGGTAGCACAGATACGCAGTATTTT.

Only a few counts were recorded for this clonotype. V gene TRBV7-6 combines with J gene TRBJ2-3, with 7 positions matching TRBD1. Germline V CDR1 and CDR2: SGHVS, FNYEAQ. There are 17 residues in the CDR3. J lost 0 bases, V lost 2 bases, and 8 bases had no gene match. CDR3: CASSLSPTGASTDTQYF. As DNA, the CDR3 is TGTGCCAGCAGCTTATCCCCTACAGGGGCTAGCACAGATACGCAGTATTTT. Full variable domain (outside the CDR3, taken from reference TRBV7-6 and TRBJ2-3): GAGVSQSPRYKVTKRGQDVALRCDPISGHVSLYWYRQALGQGPEFLTYFNYEAQQDKSGLPNDRFSAERPEGSISTLTIQRTEQRDSAMYRCASSLSPTGASTDTQYFGPGTRLTVL.

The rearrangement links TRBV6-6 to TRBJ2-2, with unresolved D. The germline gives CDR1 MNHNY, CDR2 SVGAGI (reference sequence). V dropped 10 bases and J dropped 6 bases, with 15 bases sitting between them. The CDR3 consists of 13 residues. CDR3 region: CAISLRMAGELFF. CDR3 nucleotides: TGTGCCATCTCCCTCAGGATGGCCGGGGAGCTGTTTTTT.

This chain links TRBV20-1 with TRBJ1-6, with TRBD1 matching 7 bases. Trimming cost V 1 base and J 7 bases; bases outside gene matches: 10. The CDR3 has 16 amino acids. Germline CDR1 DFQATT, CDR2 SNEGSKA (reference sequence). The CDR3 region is CSARVPDREGNSPLHF. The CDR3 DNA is TGCAGTGCTAGAGTGCCCGACAGGGAAGGGAATTCACCCCTCCACTTT.